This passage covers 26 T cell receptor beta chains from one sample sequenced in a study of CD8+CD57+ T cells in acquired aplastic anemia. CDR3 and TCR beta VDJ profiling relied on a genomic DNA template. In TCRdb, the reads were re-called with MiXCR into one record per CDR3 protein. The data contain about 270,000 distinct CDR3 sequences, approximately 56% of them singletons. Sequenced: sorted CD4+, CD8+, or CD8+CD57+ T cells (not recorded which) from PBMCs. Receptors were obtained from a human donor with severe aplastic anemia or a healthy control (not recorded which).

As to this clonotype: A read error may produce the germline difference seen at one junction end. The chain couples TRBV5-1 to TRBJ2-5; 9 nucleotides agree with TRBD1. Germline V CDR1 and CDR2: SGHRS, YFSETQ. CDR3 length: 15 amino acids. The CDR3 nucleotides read TGTGCCAGCAGCTCTGGACAGGGGAGGGAAGAGACCCAGTACTTC. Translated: CASSSGQGREETQYF.

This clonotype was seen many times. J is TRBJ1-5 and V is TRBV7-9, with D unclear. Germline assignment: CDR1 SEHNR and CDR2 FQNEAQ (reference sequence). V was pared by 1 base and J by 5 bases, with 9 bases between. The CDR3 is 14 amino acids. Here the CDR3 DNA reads TGTGCCAGCAGCTTAGTAGGAGAACATCAGCCCCAGCATTTT. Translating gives CASSLVGEHQPQHF.

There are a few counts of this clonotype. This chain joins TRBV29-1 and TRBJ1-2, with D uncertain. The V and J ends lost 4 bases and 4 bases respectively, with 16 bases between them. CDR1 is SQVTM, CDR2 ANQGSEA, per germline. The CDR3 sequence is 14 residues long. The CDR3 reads CSVVGGLGSYGYTF. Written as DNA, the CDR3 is TGCAGCGTTGTGGGAGGGTTGGGAAGCTATGGCTACACCTTC.

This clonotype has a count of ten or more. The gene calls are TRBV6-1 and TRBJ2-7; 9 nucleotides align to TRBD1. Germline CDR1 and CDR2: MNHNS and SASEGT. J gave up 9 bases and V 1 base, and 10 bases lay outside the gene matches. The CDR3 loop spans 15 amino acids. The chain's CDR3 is CASSEGPGQGLGQYF. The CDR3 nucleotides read TGTGCCAGCAGTGAAGGTCCCGGACAGGGGTTAGGGCAGTACTTC.

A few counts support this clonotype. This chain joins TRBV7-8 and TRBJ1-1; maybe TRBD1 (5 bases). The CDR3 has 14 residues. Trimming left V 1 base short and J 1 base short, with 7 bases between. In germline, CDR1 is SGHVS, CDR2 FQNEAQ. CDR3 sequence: CASSLEGRNTEAFF. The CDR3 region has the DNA TGTGCCAGCAGCTTAGAGGGACGGAACACTGAAGCTTTCTTT.

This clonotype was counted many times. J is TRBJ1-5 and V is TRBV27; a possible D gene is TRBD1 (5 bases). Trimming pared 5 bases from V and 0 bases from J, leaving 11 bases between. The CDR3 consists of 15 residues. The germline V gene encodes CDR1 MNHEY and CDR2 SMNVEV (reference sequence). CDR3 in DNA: TGTGCCAGCAGTCCCGACAGCTATAGCAATCAGCCCCAGCATTTT. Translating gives CASSPDSYSNQPQHF.

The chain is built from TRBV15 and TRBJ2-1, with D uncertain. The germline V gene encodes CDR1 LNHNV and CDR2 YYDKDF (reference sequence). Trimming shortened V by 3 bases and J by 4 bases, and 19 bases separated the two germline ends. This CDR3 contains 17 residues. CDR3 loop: CATSSLVSAGRYNEQFF. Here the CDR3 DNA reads TGTGCCACCAGCAGCTTAGTTTCGGCAGGTCGGTACAATGAGCAGTTCTTC.

The CDR3 loop is CSVSTGLAYEQYF. The CDR3 nucleotides read TGCAGCGTGTCCACAGGGCTAGCCTACGAGCAGTACTTC. The chain recombines TRBV29-1 with TRBJ2-7; perhaps TRBD1 as D (6 bases). The CDR3 totals 13 residues. Germline values: CDR1 SQVTM, CDR2 ANQGSEA. Trimming left V 6 bases short and J 2 bases short, with 14 bases between.

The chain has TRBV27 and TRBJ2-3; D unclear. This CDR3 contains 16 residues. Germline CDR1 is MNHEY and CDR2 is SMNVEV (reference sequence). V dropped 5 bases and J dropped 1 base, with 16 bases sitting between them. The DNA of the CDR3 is TGTGCCAGCAGTCCTCGCGGAGACGGAGGCACAGATACGCAGTATTTT. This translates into CASSPRGDGGTDTQYF.

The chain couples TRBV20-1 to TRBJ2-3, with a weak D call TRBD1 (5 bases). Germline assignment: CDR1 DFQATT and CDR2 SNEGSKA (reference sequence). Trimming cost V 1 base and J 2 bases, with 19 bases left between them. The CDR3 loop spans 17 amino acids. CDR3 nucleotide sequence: TGCAGTGCTAGAGGGGAAGGGGCAGGGATGGACACAGATACGCAGTATTTT. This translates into CSARGEGAGMDTDTQYF.

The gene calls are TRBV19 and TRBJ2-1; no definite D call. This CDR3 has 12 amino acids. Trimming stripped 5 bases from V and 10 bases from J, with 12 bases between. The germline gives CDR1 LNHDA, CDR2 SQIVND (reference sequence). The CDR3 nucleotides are TGTGCCAGTAGTCATGGTATCAACGAGCAGTTCTTC. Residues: CASSHGINEQFF.

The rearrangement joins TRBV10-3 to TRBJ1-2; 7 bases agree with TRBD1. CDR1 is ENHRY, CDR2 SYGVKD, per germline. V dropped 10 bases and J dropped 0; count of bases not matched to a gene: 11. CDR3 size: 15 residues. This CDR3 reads CASGTVGAANYGYTF. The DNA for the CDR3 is TGTGCCAGCGGGACAGTAGGGGCAGCTAACTATGGCTACACCTTC.

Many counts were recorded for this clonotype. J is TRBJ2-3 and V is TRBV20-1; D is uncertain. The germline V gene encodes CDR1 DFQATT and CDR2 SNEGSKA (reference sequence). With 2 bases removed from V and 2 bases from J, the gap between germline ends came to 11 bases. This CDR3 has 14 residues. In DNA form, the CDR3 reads TGCAGTGCTAGACAAAGCGAAACCACAGATACGCAGTATTTT. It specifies CSARQSETTDTQYF.

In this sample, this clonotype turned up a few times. This chain's CDR3 is CASSSDMNYGYTF. CDR3 nucleotide sequence: TGTGCCAGCAGCTCGGACATGAACTATGGCTACACCTTC. The rearrangement links TRBV7-2 to TRBJ1-2; the D gene is possibly TRBD1 (5 bases). Trimming shortened V by 4 bases and J by 2 bases, and 8 bases separated the two germline ends. The length of the CDR3 is 13 residues. CDR1 is SGHTA, CDR2 FQGNSA, per germline.

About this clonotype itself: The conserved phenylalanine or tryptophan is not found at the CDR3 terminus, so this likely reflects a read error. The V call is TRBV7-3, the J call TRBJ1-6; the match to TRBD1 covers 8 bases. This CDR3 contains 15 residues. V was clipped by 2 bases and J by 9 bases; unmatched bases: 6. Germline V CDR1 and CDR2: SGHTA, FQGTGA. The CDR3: CASSLLDRESSPLHL. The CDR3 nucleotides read TGTGCCAGCAGCTTATTGGACAGGGAATCTTCACCCCTCCACCTT.

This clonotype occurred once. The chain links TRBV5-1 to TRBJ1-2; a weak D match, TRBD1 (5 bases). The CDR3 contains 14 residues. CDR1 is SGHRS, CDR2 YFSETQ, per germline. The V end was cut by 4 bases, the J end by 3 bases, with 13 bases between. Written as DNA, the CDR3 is TGCGCCAGCAGCACGGCTGGGGGGGACTATGGCTACACCTTC. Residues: CASSTAGGDYGYTF.

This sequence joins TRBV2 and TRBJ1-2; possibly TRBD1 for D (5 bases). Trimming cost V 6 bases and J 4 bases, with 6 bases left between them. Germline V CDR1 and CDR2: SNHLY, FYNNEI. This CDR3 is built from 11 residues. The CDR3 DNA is TGTGCCAGCAGGGACACCTATGGCTACACCTTC. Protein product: CASRDTYGYTF.

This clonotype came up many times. CDR3 sequence reads: CASSLVLAAETQYF. CDR3 coding DNA: TGCGCCAGCAGCTTGGTACTAGCAGCAGAGACCCAGTACTTC. The chain uses TRBV5-1 and TRBJ2-5; a weak D match, TRBD2 (6 bases). Germline CDR1 is SGHRS and CDR2 is YFSETQ. CDR3 size: 14 residues. Trimming shortened V by 0 bases and J by 4 bases, and 10 bases separated the two germline ends.

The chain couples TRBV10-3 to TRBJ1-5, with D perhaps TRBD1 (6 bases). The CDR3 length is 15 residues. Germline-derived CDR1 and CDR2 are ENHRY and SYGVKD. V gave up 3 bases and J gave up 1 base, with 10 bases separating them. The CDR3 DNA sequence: TGTGCCATCAGTGACTTAGACAGGAGCAATCAGCCCCAGCATTTT. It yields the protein CAISDLDRSNQPQHF.

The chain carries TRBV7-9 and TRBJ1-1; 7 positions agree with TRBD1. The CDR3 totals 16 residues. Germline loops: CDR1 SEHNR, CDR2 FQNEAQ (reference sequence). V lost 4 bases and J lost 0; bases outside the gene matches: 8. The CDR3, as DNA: TGTGCCAGCAGCTCAGTCGACAGGGTTATGAACACTGAAGCTTTCTTT. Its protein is CASSSVDRVMNTEAFF.

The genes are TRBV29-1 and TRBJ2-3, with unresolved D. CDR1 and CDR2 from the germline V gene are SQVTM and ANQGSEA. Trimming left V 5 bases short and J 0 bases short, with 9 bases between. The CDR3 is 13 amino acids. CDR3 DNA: TGCAGCGTTAGGACCCTAAGCACAGATACGCAGTATTTT. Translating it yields CSVRTLSTDTQYF.

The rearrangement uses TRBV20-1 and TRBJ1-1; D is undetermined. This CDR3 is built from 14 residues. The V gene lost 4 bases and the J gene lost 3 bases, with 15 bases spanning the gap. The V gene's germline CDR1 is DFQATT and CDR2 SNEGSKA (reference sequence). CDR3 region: CSAKFGSADTEAFF. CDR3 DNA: TGCAGTGCTAAGTTCGGGTCCGCTGACACTGAAGCTTTCTTT.

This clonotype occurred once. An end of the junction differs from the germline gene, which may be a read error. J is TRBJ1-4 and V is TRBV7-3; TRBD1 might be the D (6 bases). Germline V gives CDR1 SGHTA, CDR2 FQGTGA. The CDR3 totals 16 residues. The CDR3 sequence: CASSQGGGRTNEKLFF. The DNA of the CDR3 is TGCGCCAGCAGCCAAGGGGGGGGCAGGACTAATGAAAAACTGTTTTTT.

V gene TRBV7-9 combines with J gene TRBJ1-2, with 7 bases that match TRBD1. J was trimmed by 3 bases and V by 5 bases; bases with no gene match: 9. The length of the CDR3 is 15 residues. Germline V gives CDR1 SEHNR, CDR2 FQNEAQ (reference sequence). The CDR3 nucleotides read TGTGCCAGCAGCGCGGGGGCCCAGGGGGACTATGGCTACACCTTC. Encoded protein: CASSAGAQGDYGYTF.

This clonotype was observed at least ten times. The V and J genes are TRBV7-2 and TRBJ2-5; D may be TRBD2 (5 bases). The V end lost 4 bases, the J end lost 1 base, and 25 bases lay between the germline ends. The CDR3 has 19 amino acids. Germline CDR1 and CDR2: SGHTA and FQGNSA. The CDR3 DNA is TGTGCCAGCAGCTCCCGTCGGGCTAGCCAAACTGTTACCCAAGAGACCCAGTACTTC. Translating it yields CASSSRRASQTVTQETQYF.

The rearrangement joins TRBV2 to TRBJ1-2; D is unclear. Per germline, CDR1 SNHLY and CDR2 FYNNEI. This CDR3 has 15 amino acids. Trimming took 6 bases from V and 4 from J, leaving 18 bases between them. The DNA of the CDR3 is TGTGCCAGCAGCCCTAGCCCGACGGTCACCTATGGCTACACCTTC. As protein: CASSPSPTVTYGYTF.